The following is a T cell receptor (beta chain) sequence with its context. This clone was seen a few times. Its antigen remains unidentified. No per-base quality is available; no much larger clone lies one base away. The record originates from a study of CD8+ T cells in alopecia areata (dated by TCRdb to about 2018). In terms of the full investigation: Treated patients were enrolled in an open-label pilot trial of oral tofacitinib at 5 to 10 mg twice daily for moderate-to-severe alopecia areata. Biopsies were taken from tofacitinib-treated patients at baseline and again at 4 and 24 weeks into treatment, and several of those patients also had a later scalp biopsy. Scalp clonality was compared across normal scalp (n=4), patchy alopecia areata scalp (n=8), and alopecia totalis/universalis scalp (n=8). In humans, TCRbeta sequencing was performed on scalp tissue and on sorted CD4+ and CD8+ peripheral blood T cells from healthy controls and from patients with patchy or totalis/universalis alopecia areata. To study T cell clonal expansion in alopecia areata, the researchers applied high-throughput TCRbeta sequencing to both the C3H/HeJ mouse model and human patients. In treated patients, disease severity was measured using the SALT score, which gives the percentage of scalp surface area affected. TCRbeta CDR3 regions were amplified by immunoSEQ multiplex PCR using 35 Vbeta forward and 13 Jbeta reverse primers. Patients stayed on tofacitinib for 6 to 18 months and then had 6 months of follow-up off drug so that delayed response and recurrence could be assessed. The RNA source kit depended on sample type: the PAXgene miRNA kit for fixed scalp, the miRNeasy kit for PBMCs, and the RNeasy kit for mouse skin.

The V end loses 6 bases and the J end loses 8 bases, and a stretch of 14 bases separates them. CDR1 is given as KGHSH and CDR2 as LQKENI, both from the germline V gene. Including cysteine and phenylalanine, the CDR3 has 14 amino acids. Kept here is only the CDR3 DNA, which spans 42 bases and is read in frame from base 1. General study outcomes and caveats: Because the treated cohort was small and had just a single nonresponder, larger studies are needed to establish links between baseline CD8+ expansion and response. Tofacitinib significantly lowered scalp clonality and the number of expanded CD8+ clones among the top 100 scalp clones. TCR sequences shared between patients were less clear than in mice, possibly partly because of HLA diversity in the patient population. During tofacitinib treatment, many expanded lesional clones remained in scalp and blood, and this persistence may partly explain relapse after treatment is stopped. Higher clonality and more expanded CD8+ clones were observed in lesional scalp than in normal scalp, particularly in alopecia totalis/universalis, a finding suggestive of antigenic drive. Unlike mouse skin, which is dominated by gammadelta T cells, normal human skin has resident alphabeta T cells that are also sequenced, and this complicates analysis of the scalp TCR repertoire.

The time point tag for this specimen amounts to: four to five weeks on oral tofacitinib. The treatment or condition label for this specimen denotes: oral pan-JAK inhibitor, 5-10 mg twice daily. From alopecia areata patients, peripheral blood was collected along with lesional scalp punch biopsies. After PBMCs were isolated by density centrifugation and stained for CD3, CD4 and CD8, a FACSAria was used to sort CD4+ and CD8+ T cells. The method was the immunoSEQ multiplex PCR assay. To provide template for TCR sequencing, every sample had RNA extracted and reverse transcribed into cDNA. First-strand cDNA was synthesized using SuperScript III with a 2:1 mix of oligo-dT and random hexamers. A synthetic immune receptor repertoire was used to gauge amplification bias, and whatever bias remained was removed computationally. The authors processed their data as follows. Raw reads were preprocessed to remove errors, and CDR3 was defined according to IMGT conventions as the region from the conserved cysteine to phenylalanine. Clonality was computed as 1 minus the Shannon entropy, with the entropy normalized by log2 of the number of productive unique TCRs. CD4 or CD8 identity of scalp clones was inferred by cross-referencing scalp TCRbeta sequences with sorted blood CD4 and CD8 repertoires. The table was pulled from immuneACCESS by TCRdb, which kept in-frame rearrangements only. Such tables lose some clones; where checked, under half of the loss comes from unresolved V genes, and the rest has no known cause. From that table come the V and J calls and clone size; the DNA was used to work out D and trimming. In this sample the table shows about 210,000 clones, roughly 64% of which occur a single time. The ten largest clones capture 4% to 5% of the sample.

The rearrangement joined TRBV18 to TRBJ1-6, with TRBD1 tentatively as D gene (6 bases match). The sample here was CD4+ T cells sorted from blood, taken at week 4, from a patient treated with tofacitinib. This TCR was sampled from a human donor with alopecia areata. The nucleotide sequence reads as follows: TGTGCCAGCTCGGGGGCGGCCAGGGATTCACCCCTCCACTTT. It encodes CASSGAARDSPLHF.